Included here is one T cell receptor beta chain sequence, with context. Germline V gives CDR1 LGHNA, CDR2 YNFKEQ. The CDR3 has 13 residues. With 1 base removed from V and 5 bases from J, the gap between germline ends came to 7 bases. Primers: 60 Vbeta forward and 13 Jbeta reverse. Generated by immunoSEQ multiplex PCR, the TCRdb table keeps only in-frame clones and is missing some. The data hold fewer than 150,000 clones, with 85% to 90% observed a single time. The record originates from a study of cytomegalovirus exposure and HLA in healthy donors. The genes are TRBV4-2 and TRBJ2-3; D remains unclear. Sequenced material: PBMCs. This sequence was found in a woman in her thirties in good health and CMV-seropositive. CDR3 region: CASSQVPGDTQYF. The DNA of the CDR3 is TGTGCCAGCAGCCAAGTCCCGGGAGATACGCAGTATTTT.